The 27 T cell receptor beta chains below all came from one sample that was sequenced in a study of graft-versus-host responses after intestinal transplantation. The antigens these receptors bind are not known. The protocol was immunoSEQ multiplex PCR, while the TCRdb copy is restricted to in-frame clones and leaves out a portion. The sample includes about 70,000 clones, 80% to 95% seen only once; the top ten take 1.3%. The material sequenced was unstimulated CD8+ T cells sorted from spleen or lymph node cells, taken before intestinal transplant. Source of these receptors: a human donor who received an intestinal transplant.

The chain combines TRBV11-2 with TRBJ2-7, with D maybe TRBD2 (5 bases). The CDR3 is 17 amino acids. The V end was cut by 0 bases, the J end by 0 bases, with 15 bases between. CDR1 and CDR2 (germline): SGHAT, FQNNGV. The DNA for the CDR3 is TGTGCCAGCAGCTTAGAGGGCGGAGGTATAAGCTCCTACGAGCAGTACTTC. This translates into CASSLEGGGISSYEQYF.

Points on this clone: At one boundary the junction diverges from the germline segment, which might be a read error. V and J are TRBV14 and TRBJ1-2; perhaps TRBD1 as D (5 bases). Germline values: CDR1 SGHDN, CDR2 FVKESK. CDR3 size: 16 residues. CDR3 sequence (DNA): TGCGCCAGCAGCCAAGCCCCGAGGCAGGGCCTCTATGGCTACACCTTC. Its translation is CASSQAPRQGLYGYTF.

To note about this clone: Other DNA sequences within the sample encode an identical CDR3. This chain links TRBV9 with TRBJ2-7; 7 bases match TRBD1. Looked up from germline, CDR1 is SGDLS and CDR2 is YYNGEE. CDR3 length: 14 residues. Losses at the gene ends were 0 bases for V and 2 bases for J; bases not matched to a gene: 2. The CDR3 loop is CASSVGQGTYEQYF. The CDR3 nucleotides read TGTGCCAGCAGCGTAGGACAGGGTACCTACGAGCAGTACTTC.

The chain joins TRBV6-5 to TRBJ2-6; D not certain. The CDR3 is made up of 16 amino acids. V lost 0 bases, J lost 3 bases, and 9 bases lay in between. Germline V gene lookup returns CDR1 MNHEY and CDR2 SVGAGI. In DNA form, the CDR3 reads TGTGCCAGCAGTTACTCGTTCGGGTATGGGGCCAACGTCCTGACTTTC. It codes for CASSYSFGYGANVLTF.

The chain couples TRBV13 to TRBJ1-2; 10 nucleotides line up with TRBD1. This CDR3 contains 14 residues. Germline CDR1 is PRHDT and CDR2 is FYEKMQ (reference sequence). The ends lost 3 bases at V and 5 bases at J; junction bases unmatched: 3. The CDR3 nucleotides read TGTGCCAGCAGCTTCGGGACAGGGGTATATGGCTACACCTTC. This gives the protein CASSFGTGVYGYTF.

The rearrangement uses TRBV6-1 and TRBJ2-3, with unresolved D. Trimming removed 8 bases at V and 4 bases at J, with 19 bases between. The CDR3 runs 15 residues. Looked up from germline, CDR1 is MNHNS and CDR2 is SASEGT. The CDR3 region is CASPPDSKFPDTQYF. In DNA, the CDR3 is TGTGCCAGCCCCCCGGATAGCAAATTCCCAGATACGCAGTATTTT.

V and J are TRBV5-4 and TRBJ1-1; no definite D call. CDR3 size: 13 residues. In germline, CDR1 is SGHNT, CDR2 YYREEE (reference sequence). Trimming shortened V by 0 bases and J by 1 base, and 4 bases separated the two germline ends. CDR3 protein: CASSLAGNTEAFF. CDR3 sequence (DNA): TGTGCCAGCAGCTTGGCAGGGAACACTGAAGCTTTCTTT.

This clone turned up a few times. The chain is built from TRBV7-6 and TRBJ2-5, with D perhaps matching TRBD2 (5 bases). This CDR3 contains 13 residues. Germline CDR1 SGHVS, CDR2 FNYEAQ. Trimming removed 5 bases at V and 5 bases at J, with 12 bases between. This CDR3 is CASSARLRETQYF. For the CDR3, the DNA is TGTGCCAGCAGCGCGCGACTACGGGAGACCCAGTACTTC.

J is TRBJ2-1 and V is TRBV21-1; the listed D gene, TRBD1, was not tested against the DNA. TRBV21-1 is an annotated pseudogene. This CDR3 spans 15 amino acids. The DNA of the CDR3 is TGTGCCAGCACGCGAAGCAGGGGTGGGGGACATGAGCAGTTCTTC. Its translation is CASTRSRGGGHEQFF.

The chain links TRBV6-5 to TRBJ1-2; no clear D. Trimming removed 8 bases at V and 3 bases at J, with 13 bases between. The CDR3 is 13 amino acids. Germline CDR1 is MNHEY and CDR2 is SVGAGI. This CDR3 reads CASGPQVDYGYTF. In nucleotides, the CDR3 is TGTGCCAGCGGCCCTCAGGTTGACTATGGCTACACCTTC.

A remark on this clone: Other DNA sequences in the same sample also yield this CDR3. This rearrangement joins TRBV9 to TRBJ2-3; possibly TRBD2 for D (6 bases). There are 13 residues in the CDR3. Trimming removed 2 bases at V and 4 bases at J, with 8 bases between. The germline V gene encodes CDR1 SGDLS and CDR2 YYNGEE. The CDR3 sequence is CASSVGGADTQYF. In DNA, the CDR3 is TGTGCCAGCAGCGTTGGAGGGGCAGATACGCAGTATTTT.

This chain links TRBV5-4 with TRBJ2-3; 8 bases are shared with TRBD2. Germline assignment: CDR1 SGHNT and CDR2 YYREEE (reference sequence). This CDR3 is built from 12 residues. The CDR3 protein is CAGRGGPDTQYF. CDR3 coding DNA: TGTGCGGGACGGGGGGGGCCTGATACGCAGTATTTT.

The V call is TRBV19, the J call TRBJ2-7; D remains unclear. V gave up 0 bases and J gave up 3 bases, with 9 bases separating them. From germline, CDR1 is LNHDA and CDR2 SQIVND (reference sequence). The CDR3 length is 14 residues. Written as DNA, the CDR3 is TGTGCCAGTAGTATAGATCTTCAGCGCTACGAGCAGTACTTC. It is translated as CASSIDLQRYEQYF.

This rearrangement joins TRBV7-9 to TRBJ2-3; 10 bases map to TRBD2. The CDR3 covers 19 residues. The J segment lost 0 bases and the V segment lost 3 bases, leaving 12 bases of the junction unmatched. CDR1 and CDR2 from the germline V gene are SEHNR and FQNEAQ (reference sequence). The CDR3 DNA reads as TGTGCCAGCAGCTTCCCGGCTAGCGGGGGCCATACTAGCACAGATACGCAGTATTTT. Encoded protein: CASSFPASGGHTSTDTQYF.

The CDR3 loop is CASSLGGRIQETQYF. CDR3 DNA: TGTGCCAGCAGCTTAGGAGGGAGAATACAAGAGACCCAGTACTTC. The chain couples TRBV13 to TRBJ2-5, with D possibly being TRBD2 (5 bases). Trimming stripped 0 bases from V and 2 bases from J, with 10 bases between. CDR3 size: 15 residues. Germline assignment: CDR1 PRHDT and CDR2 FYEKMQ (reference sequence).

The chain has TRBV9 and TRBJ2-7; the match to TRBD1 covers 9 bases. CDR1 and CDR2 from the germline V gene are SGDLS and YYNGEE. Trimming removed 4 bases from V and 2 bases from J; junction bases left unmatched: 4. CDR3 size: 14 residues. This chain's CDR3 is CASSPGTGTYEQYF. The CDR3 nucleotides read TGTGCCAGCAGCCCGGGGACAGGGACCTACGAGCAGTACTTC. Based on the CDR3 plus reference TRBV9 and TRBJ2-7, the full variable domain is DSGVTQTPKHLITATGQRVTLRCSPRSGDLSVYWYQQSLDQGLQFLIQYYNGEERAKGNILERFSAQQFPDLHSELNLSSLELGDSALYFCASSPGTGTYEQYFGPGTRLTVT.

This clone was found once. The V and J genes are TRBV9 and TRBJ2-1, with D unresolved. Deletions cut 7 bases from V and 8 bases from J, with 7 bases between. The CDR3 contains 10 residues. The germline V gene encodes CDR1 SGDLS and CDR2 YYNGEE. CDR3 in amino acids: CASGRDEQFF. The CDR3 bases are TGTGCCAGCGGTCGGGATGAGCAGTTCTTC. Combining the CDR3 with reference TRBV9 and TRBJ2-1 gives the whole variable domain DSGVTQTPKHLITATGQRVTLRCSPRSGDLSVYWYQQSLDQGLQFLIQYYNGEERAKGNILERFSAQQFPDLHSELNLSSLELGDSALYFCASGRDEQFFGPGTRLTVL.

The table lists this clone with a count of one. The chain is built from TRBV7-9 and TRBJ1-1; 9 positions match TRBD1. V lost 5 bases and J lost 6; bases outside the gene matches: 1. This CDR3 spans 12 amino acids. Germline V gives CDR1 SEHNR, CDR2 FQNEAQ (reference sequence). CDR3: CASSDRGSEAFF. CDR3 nucleotides: TGTGCCAGCAGCGACAGGGGGTCTGAAGCTTTCTTT.

This clone occurred once. The chain joins TRBV29-1 to TRBJ2-1; tentatively, D is TRBD2 (6 bases). This CDR3 spans 16 amino acids. The germline gives CDR1 SQVTM, CDR2 ANQGSEA. V lost 0 bases and J lost 0, with 12 bases in between. CDR3 coding DNA: TGCAGCGTTGAAGACCTTAGCGGCAGCTCCTACAATGAGCAGTTCTTC. Its protein is CSVEDLSGSSYNEQFF.

The V call is TRBV19, the J call TRBJ2-7; 7 bases line up with TRBD1. This CDR3 comprises 12 residues. Per the germline V gene, CDR1 is LNHDA and CDR2 is SQIVND (reference sequence). Germline trimming cut 6 bases from V and 3 bases from J; bases unmatched to any gene: 2. In DNA form, the CDR3 reads TGTGCCAGTAGCAGGGACAGCTACGAGCAGTACTTC. Protein sequence: CASSRDSYEQYF.

For this clone: It is unclear where the CDR3 begins or ends on the DNA, so no DNA is shown, and the CDR3 is as TCRdb lists it. V is TRBV7-9 and J is TRBJ2-1; the table's D call, TRBD1, was not checked against the DNA. 11 amino acids form the CDR3, both terminal residues included. CDR1 and CDR2 from the germline V gene are SEHNR and FQNEAQ (reference sequence). CDR3 protein: CASSFGTGSFF.

The V gene is TRBV9, the J gene TRBJ2-3; a possible D gene is TRBD2 (6 bases). Looked up from germline, CDR1 is SGDLS and CDR2 is YYNGEE. Trimming cost V 4 bases and J 1 base, with 13 bases left between them. This CDR3 is 15 amino acids long. CDR3: CASSSSGGGTDTQYF. The CDR3 region has the DNA TGTGCCAGCAGCAGTAGCGGTGGGGGCACAGATACGCAGTATTTT.

The gene calls are TRBV9 and TRBJ2-3; 7 nucleotides line up with TRBD1. In germline, CDR1 is SGDLS, CDR2 YYNGEE. The V segment lost 3 bases and the J segment 5 bases; nucleotides outside the gene matches: 6. This CDR3 is 14 amino acids long. This CDR3 is CASSEGDSGDTQYF. The CDR3 region has the DNA TGTGCCAGCAGCGAGGGGGACAGCGGAGATACGCAGTATTTT.

The genes are TRBV4-1 and TRBJ2-2; 14 nucleotides agree with TRBD2. The germline gives CDR1 MGHRA, CDR2 YSYEKL. The CDR3 runs 16 residues. After removal of 1 base from V and 6 bases from J, the junction contained 1 base not matched to a gene. CDR3 amino acids: CASSQVTSGGAGELFF. In nucleotides, the CDR3 is TGCGCCAGCAGCCAAGTGACTAGCGGGGGGGCCGGGGAGCTGTTTTTT.

In this sample, this clone turned up a few times. This chain links TRBV10-2 with TRBJ2-3; 10 bases match TRBD2. The CDR3 has 14 residues. With V trimmed by 6 bases and J by 5 bases, 5 bases remained unmatched. Germline values: CDR1 WSHSY, CDR2 SAAADI. The CDR3 reads CASRLAGAGDTQYF. The DNA of the CDR3 is TGCGCCAGCAGGCTAGCGGGGGCCGGAGATACGCAGTATTTT.

The chain links TRBV2 to TRBJ2-1; 12 bases agree with TRBD2. The J segment lost 4 bases and the V segment lost 4 bases, leaving 8 bases of the junction unmatched. Germline loops: CDR1 SNHLY, CDR2 FYNNEI. The CDR3 spans 17 residues. CDR3 amino acids: CASSGLAGGPGYNEQFF. In DNA form, the CDR3 reads TGTGCCAGCAGTGGGCTAGCGGGGGGGCCTGGATACAATGAGCAGTTCTTC.

The rearrangement joins TRBV11-2 to TRBJ2-2, with 7 bases that match TRBD1. The CDR3 runs to 15 residues. The trim removed 2 bases at V and 7 bases at J, leaving 7 bases unmatched. CDR1 is SGHAT and CDR2 is FQNNGV in the germline V gene. The CDR3 coding sequence is TGTGCCAGCAGCTTAAGCAAGGGGGCTTTCGGGGAGCTGTTTTTT. It is translated as CASSLSKGAFGELFF.